These T cell receptor beta chains were read from a single sample in a study of technical replicates of blood from a handful of donors. Sequenced by immunoSEQ multiplex PCR; TCRdb stores in-frame clones only, minus some. Found here are tens of thousands of clones, roughly 84% of them singletons; the top ten hold more than 4.5%. Sequencing was carried out using PBMCs. These receptor sequences come from a human donor in good health. Some clones in this sample may be carry-over from other donors' samples. Both conserved end residues are part of each CDR3. The D gene is left open where the match is weak. Expanded clones are given a class, and other clones once, few, many or no size at all.

j_call d_call v_call clone_size cdr3_nt cdr3_aa
TRBJ1-2 TRBD1 TRBV7-2 . TGTGCCAGCAGCTCCCGACAGGGGAGAGATGGCTACACCTTC CASSSRQGRDGYTF
TRBJ1-2 . TRBV4-1 . TGCGCCAGCAGCCACCCCGCTGGAGCTATCCGAGGCTACACCTTC CASSHPAGAIRGYTF
TRBJ2-7 . TRBV5-6 . TGTGCCAGCAGCTTGGGCGGTCGGACCTACGAGCAGTACTTC CASSLGGRTYEQYF
TRBJ2-3 . TRBV30 once TGTGCCTGGAGTGTCCGTCCGGGTACGCAGTATTTT CAWSVRPGTQYF
TRBJ2-1 TRBD2 TRBV5-6 . TGTGCCAGCAGCGTAACTAGCGGGGGGGTTTATGAGCAGTTCTTC CASSVTSGGVYEQFF
TRBJ2-7 . TRBV2 few TGTGCCAGCAGTGTTCCCCGCTACGAGCAGTACTTC CASSVPRYEQYF
TRBJ1-2 TRBD1 TRBV10-3 . TGTGCCATTTCCGGACAGGGGGGTCTTGGCTACACCTTC CAISGQGGLGYTF
TRBJ1-1 . TRBV7-2 . TGTGCCAGCAGCTTACGCAGGGGTAACACTGAAGCTTTCTTT CASSLRRGNTEAFF
TRBJ1-5 TRBD1 TRBV19 once TGTGCCAGTAGTGTCCCGGGACAGGGGATGGGGCCCCAGCATTTT CASSVPGQGMGPQHF
TRBJ2-7 . TRBV5-1 once TGCGCCAGCACCTCCGGGGACAAACCCTACGAGCAGTACTTC CASTSGDKPYEQYF
TRBJ1-2 TRBD1 TRBV6-6 once TGTGCCAGCAGTGACGGACAGGGGGCACACTATGGCTACACCTTC CASSDGQGAHYGYTF
TRBJ1-6 . TRBV7-9 . TGTGCCAGCAGCTCGAGGGGGATCATTAATTCACCCCTCCACTTT CASSSRGIINSPLHF
TRBJ1-1 . TRBV5-6 . TGTGCCAGCAGCTTGGCCTTAGGGGCCCCCAACACTGAAGCTTTCTTT CASSLALGAPNTEAFF
TRBJ2-7 TRBD1 TRBV7-9 few TGTGCCAGCAGCCGAGAGCAGGACAGGGGGCTCGAGCAGTACTTC CASSREQDRGLEQYF
TRBJ2-7 . TRBV10-3 . TGTGCCATCAGCGCCGGAGGGAGCTCCTACGAGCAGTACTTC CAISAGGSSYEQYF
TRBJ2-2 . TRBV5-4 . TGTGCCAGCAGCTTGCCTTCGGGGACAGGGGAGCTGTTTTTT CASSLPSGTGELFF
TRBJ2-1 TRBD2 TRBV25-1 . TGTGCCAGCAGTGATAATAGCGGGGGGCCTTTCTCCTACAATGAGCAGTTCTTC CASSDNSGGPFSYNEQFF
TRBJ2-5 TRBD1 TRBV9 . TGTGCCAGCAGCAATACAGGGGGAGAGACCCAGTACTTC CASSNTGGETQYF